This T cell receptor beta chain was obtained from a study of regulatory T cells in long-lasting Graves disease. Combining iRepertoire HTBI primers with Arm-PCR of CDR3 regions, the authors built TCR beta libraries. One entry per CDR3 protein results from TCRdb running MiXCR on the multiplex PCR reads. This table holds 250,000 or so distinct CDR3 sequences, around a sixth found once. This clonotype was seen repeatedly, ten times or more. CDR1 and CDR2 from the germline V gene are SNHLY and FYNNEI. The junction had 4 bases not matched to a gene; V was cut back by 10 bases and J by 6 bases. The CDR3 runs 13 residues. Time point defined: newly diagnosed GD, antithyroid drugs for less than 3 months. From PBMCs, RNA was extracted and then used to make the TCR library. This same sample was also taken into another study, of T cells in Graves' hyperthyroidism and ophthalmopathy. That study adds: The HTBI set primed first-round TCR CDR3 RT-PCR.

This clonotype was obtained from a woman aged 25 to 39 with Graves disease. The starting material was peripheral blood mononuclear cells (PBMCs), obtained at new diagnosis, from a patient treated with antithyroid drugs. The chain uses TRBV2 and TRBJ1-6; 9 bases match TRBD1. In nucleotides, the CDR3 is TGTGCCACCTCGGGACAGGGTAATTCACCCCTCCACTTT. It is translated as CATSGQGNSPLHF.